This is a list of T cell receptor beta chains from one sample in a study of PD-1 blockade in classical Hodgkin lymphoma. Some clones are missing from TCRdb's copy, which holds only in-frame ones; the method was immunoSEQ multiplex PCR. The table records 19,000 or so clones, more than 75% of them present only once. The source material was peripheral blood mononuclear cells (PBMCs), sampled before the fourth cycle of nivolumab. Receptor source: a human donor with classical Hodgkin lymphoma. Each CDR3 is given with its conserved first and last residue. D genes are given only for firm matches. Rows may omit the clone size; those that give it use once, few, many or a size class.

abundance,j_gene,d_gene,v_gene,CDR3aa,CDR3nt
few,TRBJ1-5,.,TRBV28,CASSLNGYNQPQHF,TGTGCCAGCAGTTTGAACGGATACAATCAGCCCCAGCATTTT
.,TRBJ2-1,TRBD2,TRBV5-1,CASSFRQTSGGGNEQFF,TGCGCCAGCAGCTTCCGCCAGACTAGCGGGGGGGGCAATGAGCAGTTCTTC
.,TRBJ2-3,TRBD1,TRBV11-2,CASSLGQGVADTQYF,TGTGCCAGCAGCTTAGGTCAGGGGGTAGCAGATACGCAGTATTTT
.,TRBJ1-2,.,TRBV7-9,CASSVDRFWGYTF,TGTGCCAGCAGCGTAGACAGGTTTTGGGGCTACACCTTC
once,TRBJ2-3,TRBD2,TRBV5-6,CASSLAGVGTDTQYF,TGTGCCAGCAGCCTAGCGGGAGTGGGGACAGATACGCAGTATTTT
few,TRBJ2-3,TRBD2,TRBV7-8,CASSLGVLAGGGDTQYF,TGTGCCAGCAGCTTAGGAGTGCTAGCGGGAGGTGGAGATACGCAGTATTTT
.,TRBJ2-7,TRBD2,TRBV18,CASSPGPKGTSGRPAYEQYF,TGTGCCAGCTCACCAGGCCCCAAGGGGACTAGCGGGAGACCGGCCTACGAGCAGTACTTC
.,TRBJ1-2,.,TRBV13,CASSSRQVGYGYTF,TGTGCCAGCAGCTCTAGACAGGTCGGCTATGGCTACACCTTC
.,TRBJ1-5,.,TRBV30,CAWSKLLGNQPQHF,TGTGCCTGGAGTAAGTTATTGGGCAATCAGCCCCAGCATTTT
.,TRBJ1-5,.,TRBV28,CASSFFWRSNQPQHF,TGTGCCAGCAGTTTTTTCTGGCGGAGCAATCAGCCCCAGCATTTT
.,TRBJ2-1,.,TRBV9,CASSVRGSTYNEQFF,TGTGCCAGCAGCGTACGGGGTTCGACCTACAATGAGCAGTTCTTC